One and the same sample provided the 11 T cell receptor beta chains below, sequenced in a study of T cell responses to AZD1222 COVID-19 vaccine. The method was immunoSEQ multiplex PCR; TCRdb's version includes in-frame clones alone and lacks a portion of them. The sample holds tens of thousands of clones; around 93% are singletons and the top ten take about 29%. The sample here was peripheral blood, taken 28 days after the second AZD1222 dose. These receptors were obtained from an adult who received the AZD1222 COVID-19 vaccine.

This sequence joins TRBV28 and TRBJ2-5, with a weak D call TRBD1 (6 bases). V was shortened by 1 base and J by 1 base, with 10 bases between the two germline ends. This CDR3 comprises 15 residues. CDR1 is MDHEN and CDR2 is SYDVKM in the germline V gene. The chain's CDR3 is CASSLLRGTQETQYF. As DNA, the CDR3 is TGTGCCAGCAGTTTATTGAGGGGGACCCAAGAGACCCAGTACTTC. The variable domain in full, completed from reference TRBV28 and TRBJ2-5, reads DVKVTQSSRYLVKRTGEKVFLECVQDMDHENMFWYRQDPGLGLRLIYFSYDVKMKEKGDIPEGYSVSREKKERFSLILESASTNQTSMYLCASSLLRGTQETQYFGPGTRLLVL.

The chain has TRBV11-2 and TRBJ2-7, with D maybe TRBD1 (5 bases). V was cut by 5 bases and J by 3 bases, with 14 bases left in between. The CDR3 is 14 residues long. The germline CDR1 and CDR2 sequences are SGHAT and FQNNGV. The CDR3: CASSPGPRIYEQYF. CDR3 in DNA: TGTGCCAGCAGCCCAGGGCCTCGAATCTACGAGCAGTACTTC. The complete variable domain, with remaining parts taken from reference TRBV11-2 and TRBJ2-7, reads EAGVAQSPRYKIIEKRQSVAFWCNPISGHATLYWYQQILGQGPKLLIQFQNNGVVDDSQLPKDRFSAERLKGVDSTLKIQPAKLEDSAVYLCASSPGPRIYEQYFGPGTRLTVT.

This chain connects TRBV14 to TRBJ2-1; 11 bases fit TRBD1. This CDR3 has 17 residues. Germline values: CDR1 SGHDN, CDR2 FVKESK. V shed 2 bases and J 7 bases; nucleotides not matched to a gene: 10. As DNA, the CDR3 is TGTGCCAGCAGCCAACGTTTCGGGACAGGGGGTTGGAATGAGCAGTTCTTC. Encoded protein: CASSQRFGTGGWNEQFF.

V and J are TRBV28 and TRBJ1-4; D ambiguous. Germline V gene lookup returns CDR1 MDHEN and CDR2 SYDVKM. V lost 2 bases and J 0 bases, leaving 7 bases between the germline ends. This CDR3 is built from 15 residues. The chain's CDR3 is CASSLDGATNEKLFF. DNA of the CDR3: TGTGCCAGCAGTTTAGACGGTGCAACTAATGAAAAACTGTTTTTT.

This chain joins TRBV12-3 or TRBV12-4 and TRBJ2-7; no firm D call. Trimming took off 5 bases at V and 2 bases at J, with 10 bases between the two ends. The length of the CDR3 is 13 residues. The CDR3 DNA reads TGTGCCAGCAGTCTTGGACGGGCCTACGAGCAGTACTTC. It specifies CASSLGRAYEQYF.

The V call is TRBV28, the J call TRBJ2-7, with D perhaps matching TRBD2 (6 bases). V was clipped by 7 bases and J by 2 bases, with 12 bases between them. From germline, CDR1 is MDHEN and CDR2 SYDVKM. The CDR3 is made up of 13 amino acids. The CDR3 region is CASKGGITYEQYF. CDR3 coding DNA: TGTGCCAGCAAAGGAGGGATAACCTACGAGCAGTACTTC.

The V and J genes are TRBV6-5 and TRBJ1-5; D may be TRBD1 (6 bases). Trimming removed 6 bases from V and 2 bases from J, with 11 bases in between. Per germline, CDR1 MNHEY and CDR2 SVGAGI. CDR3 length: 14 residues. CDR3 loop: CASSLQGGNQPQHF. Written as DNA, the CDR3 is TGTGCCAGCAGCCTACAGGGAGGCAATCAGCCCCAGCATTTT.

The chain couples TRBV28 to TRBJ2-5; the D gene is possibly TRBD2 (5 bases). The germline V gene encodes CDR1 MDHEN and CDR2 SYDVKM. The V gene lost 2 bases and the J gene lost 4 bases, with 11 bases spanning the gap. CDR3 length: 14 amino acids. CDR3 sequence (DNA): TGTGCCAGCAGTTTACCGGGAAGAGCAGAGACCCAGTACTTC. This encodes CASSLPGRAETQYF.

The J gene is TRBJ2-1, the V gene TRBV19; the D is unclear. The CDR3 runs to 12 residues. CDR1 LNHDA and CDR2 SQIVND come from the germline V gene (reference sequence). Trimming shortened V by 5 bases and J by 5 bases, and 7 bases separated the two germline ends. The DNA for the CDR3 is TGTGCCAGTAGTCGCGAAAACAATGAGCAGTTCTTC. This gives the protein CASSRENNEQFF.

The V call is TRBV30, the J call TRBJ2-3; 13 bases are shared with TRBD2. V was clipped by 1 base and J by 3 bases; unmatched bases: 4. This CDR3 is 16 amino acids long. The germline V gene has CDR1 GTSNPN and CDR2 SVGIG (reference sequence). CDR3 loop: CAWSAGLAGVTDTQYF. The CDR3 bases are TGTGCCTGGAGTGCAGGACTAGCGGGAGTTACAGATACGCAGTATTTT.

The J gene is TRBJ2-7, the V gene TRBV12-3 or TRBV12-4, with D perhaps given as TRBD1 or TRBD2 (5 bases each). This CDR3 has 13 residues. The V and J ends lost 2 bases and 5 bases respectively, with 10 bases between them. The CDR3 nucleotides read TGTGCCAGCAGTTTATGGGGGAGTAACGAGCAGTACTTC. Amino acid sequence: CASSLWGSNEQYF.